This T cell receptor (beta chain) was profiled in a study of T cell repertoires in cytomegalovirus infection. Study-level background: Carrying CMV and the relevant HLA type showed in public TCR beta signatures.

TCRdb reprocessed the reads with MiXCR, giving one entry per CDR3 protein. The data show 400,000 to 600,000 distinct CDR3 sequences, approximately 42% seen once. This clonotype occurred a few times. No antigen is known for it. Trimming left V 7 bases short and J 2 bases short, with 23 bases between. CDR1 is SGHAT and CDR2 is FQNNGV in the germline V gene. The CDR3 has 17 residues. The V gene is TRBV11-2, the J gene TRBJ2-5; D is perhaps TRBD2 (6 bases). Material: cultured PBMCs, obtained from culture after CMV antigen stimulation. This sequence was found in a human donor in good health (CMV status not recorded). Some clones in this sample may be carry-over from other donors' samples. The CDR3 coding sequence is TGTGCCAGCAACTCACCGTGGCCGGGGACTTCGCAAGAGACCCAGTACTTC. It encodes CASNSPWPGTSQETQYF.